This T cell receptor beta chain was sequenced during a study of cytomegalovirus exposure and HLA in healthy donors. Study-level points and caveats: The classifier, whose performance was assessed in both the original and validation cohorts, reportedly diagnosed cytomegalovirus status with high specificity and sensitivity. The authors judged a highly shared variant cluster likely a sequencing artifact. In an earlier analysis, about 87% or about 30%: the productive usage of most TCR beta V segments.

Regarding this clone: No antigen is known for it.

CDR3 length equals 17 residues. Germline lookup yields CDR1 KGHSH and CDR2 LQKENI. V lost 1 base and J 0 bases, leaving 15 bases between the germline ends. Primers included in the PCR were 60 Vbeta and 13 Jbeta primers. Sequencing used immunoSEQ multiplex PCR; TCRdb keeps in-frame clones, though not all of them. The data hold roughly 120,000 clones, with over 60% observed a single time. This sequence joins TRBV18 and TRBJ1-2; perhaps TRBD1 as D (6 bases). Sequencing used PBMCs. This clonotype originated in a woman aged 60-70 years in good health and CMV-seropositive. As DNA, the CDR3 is TGTGCCAGCTCACCACAACAGGGCACAGGAGCTAACTATGGCTACACCTTC. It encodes CASSPQQGTGANYGYTF.